The 24 T cell receptor beta chains reported below all come from one sample, sequenced in a study of blood T cells in healthy people across ages. Next came a second PCR, run for about 7 to 12 cycles, which used a sample-barcoded 5' primer along with a J-beta primer mix. One entry per CDR3 protein, called by TCRdb with MiXCR from the 5' RACE reads. The repertoire has over 950,000 distinct CDR3 sequences, roughly half of them found once; the top ten carry about 20%. The sequenced sample consisted of blood. These receptors were taken from a woman aged 55-70 years in good health.

Note on this clonotype: Germline and junction disagree at one end, which may indicate a read error. V usage is TRBV6-5 and J usage is TRBJ1-5; D not certain. Germline lookup yields CDR1 MNHEY and CDR2 SVGAGI. The CDR3 runs 14 residues. The CDR3 DNA is TGTGCCAGTCGGGGATCCTGGAGCAATCAACCCCAGCATTTT. This encodes CASRGSWSNQPQHF.

The rearrangement joins TRBV29-1 to TRBJ1-2; tentatively, D is TRBD1 (6 bases). The CDR3 totals 14 residues. Trimming removed 7 bases from V and 4 bases from J, with 19 bases in between. The germline V gene encodes CDR1 SQVTM and CDR2 ANQGSEA. The CDR3 DNA is TGCAGCGCCGACCGGGGGCGGGAAGCCTATGGCTACACCTTC. Protein sequence: CSADRGREAYGYTF.

The rearrangement links TRBV12-3 or TRBV12-4 to TRBJ2-7; 8 nucleotides line up with TRBD1. This CDR3 contains 15 residues. The J segment lost 5 bases and the V segment lost 3 bases, leaving 9 bases of the junction unmatched. CDR3 nucleotides: TGTGCCAGCAGTTTCTCTCGGGACAGGATCCACGAGCAGTACTTC. Protein sequence: CASSFSRDRIHEQYF.

In this sample, this clonotype turned up once. This chain joins TRBV12-3 or TRBV12-4 and TRBJ2-1; TRBD2 matches 9 bases. The DNA end lines up better with TRBJ2-7; the J call may be wrong. The CDR3 totals 21 residues. CDR3 sequence (DNA): TGTGCCAGCACTAATTTGGCCCCGAATAGCGGGAGCTTCCCCACCTACAATGAGCAGTACTTC. Protein: CASTNLAPNSGSFPTYNEQYF.

This clonotype occurred many times. The rearrangement joins TRBV20-1 to TRBJ2-6; D is possibly TRBD1 (5 bases). Germline CDR1 DFQATT, CDR2 SNEGSKA (reference sequence). V gave up 6 bases and J gave up 4 bases, with 16 bases separating them. The CDR3 loop spans 15 amino acids. The CDR3, as DNA: TGCAGTGCCAGTGGGCCAGGGTCCGGGGCCAACGTCCTGACTTTC. Translation gives CSASGPGSGANVLTF.

The chain uses TRBV12-3 or TRBV12-4 and TRBJ2-3, with D possibly TRBD2 on 6 matching bases. The CDR3 covers 13 residues. Trimming left V 6 bases short and J 8 bases short, with 15 bases between. The CDR3 DNA sequence: TGTGCCAGCAGCATGTCGCTGGGGGGTACGCAGTATTTT. It translates to CASSMSLGGTQYF.

V and J are TRBV5-6 and TRBJ2-7; 8 bases fit TRBD2. The CDR3 has 16 amino acids. The V gene's germline CDR1 is SGHDT and CDR2 YYEEEE. With V trimmed by 2 bases and J by 6 bases, 13 bases remained unmatched. The CDR3 coding sequence is TGTGCCAGCAGCTTCTGGACTAGCAGGATATCGGTCGAGCAGTACTTC. This gives the protein CASSFWTSRISVEQYF.

In regard to this clonotype: This may stem from a read error, because a much larger clone lies one nucleotide away. V usage is TRBV7-2 and J usage is TRBJ2-3, with TRBD2 identical over 13 bases. Per germline, CDR1 SGHTA and CDR2 FQGNSA. V trimming: 5 bases; J trimming: 4 bases; junction bases outside the gene matches: 6. The CDR3 extends over 16 amino acids. The chain's CDR3 is CASSPGLAGIADTQYF. CDR3 in DNA: TGTGCCAGCAGCCCGGGACTAGCGGGAATTGCAGATACGCAGTATTTT.

The chain's CDR3 is CASSRVGERNQETQYF. Here the CDR3 DNA reads TGCGCCAGCAGCCGAGTGGGGGAAAGAAATCAAGAGACCCAGTACTTC. This chain joins TRBV4-3 and TRBJ2-5; either TRBD1 or TRBD2 may supply D (5 bases each). From germline, CDR1 is LGHNA and CDR2 YSLEER. V lost 4 bases, J lost 2 bases, and 17 bases lay in between. This CDR3 comprises 16 residues.

This clonotype was picked up a small number of times. The J gene is TRBJ2-7, the V gene TRBV6-5; 12 nucleotides line up with TRBD2. The CDR3 is 14 amino acids. Germline V gene data show CDR1 as MNHEY and CDR2 as SVGAGI. V shed 6 bases, J shed 3 bases, and the junction held 3 bases outside the gene matches. The CDR3 region has the DNA TGTGCCAGCAGCGGACTAGCGGGGCGCTACGAGCAGTACTTC. Translating it yields CASSGLAGRYEQYF.

This clonotype was recorded once. V is TRBV13 and J is TRBJ2-5; 11 positions match TRBD2. The J call could be wrong; TRBJ2-7 is a better fit for the DNA end. CDR1 and CDR2 from the germline V gene are PRHDT and FYEKMQ (reference sequence). This CDR3 comprises 16 residues. The CDR3 DNA follows: TGTGCCAGCAGCTCGAGGAGACTAGCGGGAACCTACGAGCAGTACTTC. Residues: CASSSRRLAGTYEQYF.

This clonotype was seen a handful of times. The rearrangement joins TRBV4-1 to TRBJ2-7, with 8 positions matching TRBD2. Germline assignment: CDR1 MGHRA and CDR2 YSYEKL. Germline trimming cut 4 bases from V and 6 bases from J; bases unmatched to any gene: 11. CDR3 size: 15 residues. CDR3 residues: CASSPSGTRSLEQYF. Here the CDR3 DNA reads TGCGCCAGCAGCCCTTCCGGGACTAGGTCTCTCGAGCAGTACTTC.

This chain links TRBV27 with TRBJ1-1, with D possibly TRBD1 on 5 matching bases. V lost 2 bases and J lost 7, with 14 bases in between. The germline V gene encodes CDR1 MNHEY and CDR2 SMNVEV (reference sequence). There are 14 residues in the CDR3. The CDR3 nucleotides are TGTGCCAGCAGTTTACTGGGGGGTCGGAGTGAAGCTTTCTTT. Amino acid sequence: CASSLLGGRSEAFF.

The gene calls are TRBV28 and TRBJ2-4; TRBD2 agrees at 11 bases. The J call is in doubt because the DNA end fits TRBJ2-7 better. From germline, CDR1 is MDHEN and CDR2 SYDVKM. CDR3 length: 17 amino acids. The CDR3 loop is CASRQGQLAGGSYEQYF. The CDR3 DNA reads as TGTGCCAGCAGACAGGGTCAGCTAGCGGGAGGTTCCTACGAGCAGTACTTC.

The rearrangement links TRBV7-2 to TRBJ1-5; a possible D gene is TRBD1 (5 bases). Trimming removed 3 bases at V and 1 base at J, with 10 bases between. This CDR3 has 15 amino acids. Germline CDR1 and CDR2: SGHTA and FQGNSA. This CDR3 reads CASSFIRGSNQPQHF. The DNA for the CDR3 is TGTGCCAGCAGCTTCATTAGGGGAAGCAATCAGCCCCAGCATTTT.

The chain uses TRBV5-1 and TRBJ2-1; TRBD1 is a possible D gene (5 bases). CDR1 SGHRS and CDR2 YFSETQ come from the germline V gene. The CDR3 extends over 14 amino acids. The V gene lost 6 bases and the J gene lost 5 bases, with 15 bases spanning the gap. For the CDR3, the DNA is TGCGCCAGCAAAATCCATGGGGCAAACAATGAGCAGTTCTTC. Translated, it gives CASKIHGANNEQFF.

V is TRBV4-1 and J is TRBJ2-4; D ambiguous. CDR3 length: 15 amino acids. Trimming removed 0 bases at V and 0 bases at J, with 6 bases between. Germline assignment: CDR1 MGHRA and CDR2 YSYEKL. The CDR3 region is CASSQDRIAKNIQYF. CDR3 in DNA: TGCGCCAGCAGCCAAGATCGGATAGCCAAAAACATTCAGTACTTC.

This clonotype was seen a handful of times. The gene calls are TRBV9 and TRBJ2-1, with D tentatively TRBD1 (5 bases). Trimming shortened V by 2 bases and J by 10 bases, and 16 bases separated the two germline ends. The CDR3 consists of 14 residues. The germline V gene has CDR1 SGDLS and CDR2 YYNGEE. The CDR3 is CASSVTSGLEEQFF. The CDR3 DNA reads as TGTGCCAGCAGCGTTACCTCAGGGTTAGAAGAGCAGTTCTTC.

This chain connects TRBV5-6 to TRBJ2-3, with D perhaps TRBD2 (6 bases). Germline V gene sequence: CDR1 SGHDT, CDR2 YYEEEE. The CDR3 loop spans 16 amino acids. Between the trimmed V and J ends, which lost 0 bases and 1 base, there was a span of 12 bases. CDR3 nucleotide sequence: TGTGCCAGCAGCTTGGGGGTGGGACTCCGCACAGATACGCAGTATTTT. Translating gives CASSLGVGLRTDTQYF.

At least ten counts were recorded for this clonotype. The chain has TRBV15 and TRBJ2-7; 9 positions match TRBD2. J gave up 1 base and V 5 bases, and 6 bases lay outside the gene matches. This CDR3 is built from 15 residues. CDR1 LNHNV and CDR2 YYDKDF come from the germline V gene (reference sequence). The CDR3 DNA is TGTGCCACCAGCCTAGGGCTAGCGGGATCCTACGAGCAGTACTTC. This sequence encodes CATSLGLAGSYEQYF.

This chain joins TRBV20-1 and TRBJ2-7; D gene uncertain. With 3 bases removed from V and 4 bases from J, the gap between germline ends came to 16 bases. In germline, CDR1 is DFQATT, CDR2 SNEGSKA (reference sequence). The length of the CDR3 is 14 residues. The CDR3 sequence: CSARSVVRSYEQYF. DNA for the CDR3: TGCAGTGCTAGGTCGGTGGTTCGGTCTTACGAGCAGTACTTC.

A few counts support this clonotype. V is TRBV7-8 and J is TRBJ2-4, with TRBD1 matching over 7 bases. The CDR3 consists of 16 residues. Germline-derived CDR1 and CDR2 are SGHVS and FQNEAQ. The trim removed 8 bases at V and 4 bases at J, leaving 14 bases unmatched. The CDR3 nucleotides are TGTGCCAGCCCCCATGTCAGGGGGTTTCGGAAAAACATTCAGTACTTC. Translation: CASPHVRGFRKNIQYF.

There are a few counts of this clonotype. This chain connects TRBV28 to TRBJ1-6; D is undetermined. The CDR3 is 13 amino acids. Germline CDR1 is MDHEN and CDR2 is SYDVKM. V dropped 10 bases and J dropped 3 bases, with 10 bases sitting between them. The CDR3 here is CAIRVGYNSPLHF. The CDR3, as DNA: TGTGCCATTAGAGTGGGCTATAATTCACCCCTCCACTTT.

This clonotype was seen only a few times. V gene TRBV5-5 combines with J gene TRBJ2-1, with 12 bases identical to TRBD2. CDR1 SGHKS and CDR2 YYEKEE come from the germline V gene (reference sequence). CDR3 length: 19 amino acids. V trimming: 0 bases; J trimming: 4 bases; junction bases outside the gene matches: 11. The CDR3, as DNA: TGTGCCAGCAGCTTGGGACTAGCGGGAGCAATCGGGTTGTACAATGAGCAGTTCTTC. Translated, it gives CASSLGLAGAIGLYNEQFF.